The present TCR beta chain was sequenced within a study of blood T cell repertoires in COVID-19. The wider study: Sources were T cells, B-cell-depleted T cells, or PBMCs; the material itself was cDNA or gDNA.

This clone has only a few counts. CDR1 and CDR2 (germline): SGHTA, FQGTGA. J lost 7 bases, V lost 4 bases, and 7 bases had no gene match. CDR3 length equals 15 residues. Generated by immunoSEQ multiplex PCR, the TCRdb table keeps only in-frame clones and is missing some. The sample gives roughly 120,000 clones, more than 90% of which show up once; around 4.6% is in the top ten. The chain uses TRBV7-3 and TRBJ1-6; 7 bases match TRBD1. The TCR comes from a man in his sixties with COVID-19, enrolled during active disease. Sequencing input: peripheral blood. CDR3 coding DNA: TGTGCCAGCAGCTCGACTGGGACAGCCAATTCACCCCTCCACTTT. Translation gives CASSSTGTANSPLHF.